The entry below gives a single T cell receptor beta chain sequence along with its context. This specimen comes from a study of shared clonotypes between healthy human individuals. J gave up 5 bases and V 3 bases, and 3 bases lay outside the gene matches. CDR3 length equals 14 residues. Germline V gene data show CDR1 as SGHAT and CDR2 as FQNNGV. Clones were read by immunoSEQ multiplex PCR, and TCRdb kept only the in-frame ones, dropping some. The table has around 690,000 clones, roughly 88% seen once; the top ten hold approximately 35%. The TCR comes from a man aged 18 to 29 in good health. Some clones in this sample may be carry-over from other donors' samples. This rearrangement joins TRBV11-2 to TRBJ2-1; 8 bases map to TRBD2. Sequencing was performed on memory CD8+ T cells from PBMCs. Described subset: CD45RO+ cells pooled with CCR7-negative TemRA cells. DNA for the CDR3: TGTGCCAGCAGCTTTGCGGGAGGACACAATGAGCAGTTCTTC. Amino acid sequence: CASSFAGGHNEQFF.